These 12 T cell receptor beta chains originate from one sample sequenced in a study of OX40 agonist ivuxolimab in advanced cancers. Profiled with immunoSEQ multiplex PCR; TCRdb holds only in-frame clones, not every one. Here the sample spans roughly 16,000 clones, roughly 87% being singletons. Sample: CD4+ or CD8+ T cells sorted from blood, taken in a trial of the OX40 agonist ivuxolimab. The receptor source for this set is an adult with an advanced solid tumor such as melanoma, head and neck, liver or kidney cancer.

This rearrangement joins TRBV7-6 to TRBJ1-1, with D possibly matching TRBD1 (5 bases). There are 15 residues in the CDR3. The V gene's germline CDR1 is SGHVS and CDR2 FNYEAQ. Between the trimmed V and J ends, which lost 2 bases and 4 bases, there was a span of 14 bases. CDR3 sequence: CASSLRRERGTEAFF. CDR3 sequence (DNA): TGTGCCAGCAGCTTACGCAGGGAGAGGGGCACTGAAGCTTTCTTT.

V is TRBV7-2 and J is TRBJ2-7, with D uncertain. The V gene's germline CDR1 is SGHTA and CDR2 FQGNSA. Trimming removed 3 bases from V and 5 bases from J, with 8 bases in between. There are 12 residues in the CDR3. The CDR3 reads CASSFWSNEQYF. CDR3 nucleotide sequence: TGTGCCAGCAGCTTCTGGTCGAACGAGCAGTACTTC.

The gene calls are TRBV30 and TRBJ2-2; D ambiguous. Germline V gene data show CDR1 as GTSNPN and CDR2 as SVGIG (reference sequence). Trimming took off 2 bases at V and 0 bases at J, with 10 bases between the two ends. The length of the CDR3 is 15 residues. In nucleotides, the CDR3 is TGTGCCTGGAGTCCCGGGCACGCGAACACCGGGGAGCTGTTTTTT. This encodes CAWSPGHANTGELFF.

The rearrangement links TRBV29-1 to TRBJ2-7; D call uncertain. The germline V gene encodes CDR1 SQVTM and CDR2 ANQGSEA. V lost 7 bases to trimming and J lost 7 bases, with 11 bases between them. The CDR3 covers 10 residues. The DNA for the CDR3 is TGCAGCGCAGTCAATTCTGAGCAGTACTTC. Protein product: CSAVNSEQYF.

The chain employs TRBV2 and TRBJ2-2; possible D gene TRBD1, 5 bases. The V and J ends lost 3 bases and 5 bases respectively, with 10 bases between them. Per germline, CDR1 SNHLY and CDR2 FYNNEI. The CDR3 is made up of 14 amino acids. As DNA, the CDR3 is TGTGCCAGCAGTGACCCGACAGAAACCGGGGAGCTGTTTTTT. Translated, it gives CASSDPTETGELFF.

V usage is TRBV27 and J usage is TRBJ1-1; D possibly corresponds to TRBD1 (5 bases). Trimming cost V 3 bases and J 1 base, with 9 bases left between them. Germline assignment: CDR1 MNHEY and CDR2 SMNVEV (reference sequence). The CDR3 is 14 amino acids. The CDR3 spells CASSFGHTNTEAFF. The CDR3 region has the DNA TGTGCCAGCAGTTTCGGACACACGAACACTGAAGCTTTCTTT.

CDR3 region: CASSKLSDIAKNIQYF. CDR3 nucleotide sequence: TGTGCCAGCAGCAAATTGTCCGACATAGCCAAAAACATTCAGTACTTC. This chain links TRBV21-1 with TRBJ2-4; the DNA was not compared with TRBD1, the D call given in the table. TRBV21-1 is an annotated pseudogene. This CDR3 contains 16 residues.

V and J are TRBV2 and TRBJ2-7; D is ambiguous. This CDR3 contains 14 residues. Trimming took 7 bases from V and 3 from J, leaving 16 bases between them. Germline loops: CDR1 SNHLY, CDR2 FYNNEI. The CDR3 is CASIFSSVGYEQYF. The CDR3 bases are TGTGCCAGCATATTTTCCAGCGTGGGCTACGAGCAGTACTTC.

CDR3 loop: CASSLSTGIGNQPQHF. CDR3 in DNA: TGTGCCAGCAGTCTCTCGACAGGGATTGGCAATCAGCCCCAGCATTTT. The chain links TRBV6-6 to TRBJ1-5, with 7 bases fitting TRBD1. J lost 2 bases, V lost 5 bases, and 9 bases had no gene match. There are 16 residues in the CDR3. From germline, CDR1 is MNHNY and CDR2 SVGAGI (reference sequence).

The chain is built from TRBV6-5 and TRBJ2-3; TRBD2 is a possible D gene (5 bases). This CDR3 comprises 14 residues. Trimming left V 3 bases short and J 4 bases short, with 11 bases between. Germline values: CDR1 MNHEY, CDR2 SVGAGI. The CDR3 sequence: CASSYTLGADTQYF. As DNA, the CDR3 is TGTGCCAGCAGTTATACCCTCGGGGCAGATACGCAGTATTTT.

The chain employs TRBV9 and TRBJ2-3; D assignment may be TRBD1 or TRBD2 (6 bases each). Germline V lookup: CDR1 SGDLS, CDR2 YYNGEE. The CDR3 contains 16 residues. V lost 4 bases to trimming and J lost 4 bases, with 19 bases between them. The CDR3 nucleotides are TGTGCCAGCAGCCCCCCCGGGGGCCGGTGGTCAGATACGCAGTATTTT. It codes for CASSPPGGRWSDTQYF.

The rearrangement uses TRBV7-9 and TRBJ1-5; TRBD1 is a possible D gene (6 bases). This CDR3 has 15 amino acids. Per germline, CDR1 SEHNR and CDR2 FQNEAQ (reference sequence). V lost 1 base and J lost 0, with 7 bases in between. The CDR3 here is CASSLGTASNQPQHF. As DNA, the CDR3 is TGTGCCAGCAGCTTAGGGACAGCTAGCAATCAGCCCCAGCATTTT.